A selection of T cell receptor beta chains follows, all from one sample in a study of early T cells in non-severe SARS-CoV-2 infection. TCRdb analysed the 5' RACE reads with MiXCR anew, one entry per CDR3 protein. The sample shows about 77,000 distinct CDR3 sequences, 9% to 10% of them seen only once. The sample comprised whole blood. Receptor source: an adult who was a healthcare worker with PCR-confirmed SARS-CoV-2 infection or an uninfected control (not recorded which). Both conserved end residues are part of each CDR3. The order of the fields is V gene, CDR3 length, J gene, D gene, clone size, CDR3 protein, CDR3 DNA. A D gene is named only where the DNA matches it firmly. A clone size is listed for some rows: how often the clone was seen (once, few, many), or a class if it is expanded.

>TRBV2|12|TRBJ2-3|-|few
CASSADTYTQYF
TGTGCCAGCAGTGCCGACACTTATACGCAGTATTTT
>TRBV2|15|TRBJ1-3|TRBD1|few
CASSAGTGSGNTIYF
TGTGCCAGCAGCGCCGGGACAGGCTCTGGAAACACCATATATTTT
>TRBV25-1|12|TRBJ2-7|-|-
CASSDGNWEQYF
TGTGCCAGCAGTGACGGTAATTGGGAGCAGTACTTC
>TRBV27|13|TRBJ2-7|-|-
CASSITGPYEQYF
TGTGCCAGCTCAATTACAGGGCCCTACGAGCAGTACTTC
>TRBV2|15|TRBJ2-1|-|-
CASIRTLGHGNEQFF
TGTGCCAGCATACGAACTCTTGGACACGGCAATGAGCAGTTCTTC
>TRBV20-1|14|TRBJ1-1|-|many
CSARILDSNTEAFF
TGCAGTGCTAGGATCCTGGACAGTAACACTGAAGCTTTCTTT
>TRBV5-1|16|TRBJ2-1|TRBD2|many
CASSAASGRDYNEQFF
TGCGCCAGCAGCGCCGCTAGCGGGAGGGACTACAATGAGCAGTTCTTC
>TRBV30|15|TRBJ2-2|-|-
CAWSVEGLDTGELFF
TGTGCCTGGAGTGTAGAGGGGTTAGACACCGGGGAGCTGTTTTTT
>TRBV7-2|15|TRBJ2-2|TRBD1|-
CASSSTGAYTGELFF
TGTGCCAGCAGCTCGACAGGGGCCTACACCGGGGAGCTGTTTTTT
>TRBV12-3/TRBV12-4|15|TRBJ2-3|TRBD2|few
CASSEGLAGVDTQYF
TGTGCCAGCAGTGAGGGACTAGCGGGAGTGGATACGCAGTATTTT
>TRBV28|14|TRBJ2-2|-|many
CAGRKGGNTGELFF
TGTGCCGGGAGGAAAGGAGGGAACACCGGGGAGCTGTTTTTT
>TRBV30|12|TRBJ2-3|-|few
CAWSVEGSTQYF
TGTGCCTGGAGTGTAGAGGGGAGTACGCAGTATTTT
>TRBV5-6|14|TRBJ2-5|-|many
CASSSGIGQETQYF
TGTGCCAGCAGCTCCGGGATAGGTCAAGAGACCCAGTACTTC
>TRBV30|13|TRBJ1-1|-|-
CAWSLGRNTEAFF
TGTGCCTGGAGTCTGGGACGGAACACTGAAGCTTTCTTT
>TRBV5-4|13|TRBJ1-2|-|many
CASSTPLRDGYTF
TGTGCCAGCAGCACACCCTTAAGGGATGGCTACACCTTC
>TRBV28|14|TRBJ2-1|TRBD1|-
CASSTGGAARGEFF
TGTGCCAGCAGTACAGGGGGAGCCGCTCGAGGGGAGTTCTTC
>TRBV9|15|TRBJ2-1|-|few
CASSVAGAMYNEQFF
TGTGCCAGCAGCGTAGCGGGAGCTATGTACAATGAGCAGTTCTTC
>TRBV6-4|16|TRBJ2-1|TRBD2|many
CASSVGSGGFYNEQFF
TGTGCCAGCAGTGTGGGTTCGGGGGGGTTTTACAATGAGCAGTTCTTC
>TRBV15|16|TRBJ2-7|-|-
CATSSTPSGFGYEQYF
TGTGCCACCAGCAGTACTCCCTCAGGGTTCGGCTACGAGCAGTACTTC
>TRBV20-1|13|TRBJ1-6|-|-
CSTFTSGNSPLHF
TGCAGTACTTTCACGAGTGGTAATTCACCCCTCCACTTT
>TRBV28|14|TRBJ2-2|-|-
CASTWRANTGELFF
TGTGCCAGCACTTGGAGGGCGAACACCGGGGAGCTGTTTTTT
>TRBV19|14|TRBJ2-2|-|many
CASSWGLNTGELFF
TGTGCCAGTAGTTGGGGACTGAACACCGGGGAGCTGTTTTTT
>TRBV7-2|15|TRBJ1-3|-|many
CASSFSQNSGNTIYF
TGTGCCAGCAGCTTTTCTCAGAACTCTGGAAACACCATATATTTT
>TRBV20-1|17|TRBJ2-2|TRBD2|few
CSARDWASGRDTGELFF
TGCAGTGCTAGAGATTGGGCTAGCGGGAGGGACACCGGGGAGCTGTTTTTT
>TRBV18|15|TRBJ2-6|-|few
CASSPQGPGANVLTF
TGTGCCAGCTCACCACAGGGGCCTGGGGCCAACGTCCTGACTTTC
>TRBV6-6|15|TRBJ2-7|TRBD1|many
CASSYSPGQGHEQYF
TGTGCCAGCAGTTACTCGCCGGGACAGGGCCACGAGCAGTACTTC
>TRBV3-1|15|TRBJ2-1|-|few
CASSLDSATYNEQFF
TGTGCCAGCAGCCTGGACTCCGCTACCTACAATGAGCAGTTCTTC
>TRBV7-3|13|TRBJ2-5|-|few
CASSFGQGETQYF
TGTGCCAGCAGCTTCGGTCAGGGCGAGACCCAGTACTTC
>TRBV5-4|13|TRBJ2-7|-|many
CASSLASGYEQYF
TGTGCCAGCAGCCTGGCATCGGGCTACGAGCAGTACTTC
>TRBV6-6|12|TRBJ1-5|-|many
CASRGDGQPQHF
TGTGCCAGCAGAGGTGACGGGCAGCCCCAGCATTTT
>TRBV20-1|17|TRBJ2-3|TRBD2|-
CSARAVPGLAEVDTQYF
TGCAGTGCTAGGGCCGTCCCGGGACTAGCGGAGGTAGATACGCAGTATTTT
>TRBV20-1|13|TRBJ1-5|TRBD1|-
CSARTGAIQPQHF
TGCAGTGCCAGGACAGGGGCAATTCAGCCCCAGCATTTT
>TRBV12-3/TRBV12-4|15|TRBJ2-1|TRBD2|-
CASSSGSATRNEQFF
TGTGCCAGCAGCAGCGGGAGCGCGACCCGTAATGAGCAGTTCTTC
>TRBV3-1|13|TRBJ2-7|-|few
CASSLVSTGEQYF
TGTGCCAGCAGCCTTGTTTCGACGGGGGAGCAGTACTTC
>TRBV12-3/TRBV12-4|14|TRBJ1-2|-|few
CASSLSGGNYGYTF
TGTGCCAGCAGTCTCTCCGGGGGGAACTATGGCTACACCTTC
>TRBV28|12|TRBJ2-7|-|many
CASTAGGDEQYF
TGTGCCAGCACCGCAGGGGGGGACGAGCAGTACTTC
>TRBV11-2|17|TRBJ2-1|-|many
CASSLVGGTSSYNEQFF
TGTGCCAGCAGCTTAGTAGGCGGGACGAGCTCCTACAATGAGCAGTTCTTC
>TRBV5-1|16|TRBJ2-5|-|many
CASSPSGFGPQETQYF
TGCGCCAGCAGTCCCTCGGGGTTCGGACCACAAGAGACCCAGTACTTC
>TRBV24-1|22|TRBJ2-2|TRBD1|-
CATSDPYGAGTGIYPTTGELFF
TGTGCCACCAGTGATCCTTATGGGGCCGGGACAGGGATCTATCCAACCACCGGGGAGCTGTTTTTT
>TRBV6-2/TRBV6-3|15|TRBJ2-4|-|-
CASSYEGIAKNIQYF
TGTGCCAGCAGTTACGAGGGGATAGCCAAAAACATTCAGTACTTC
>TRBV30|13|TRBJ1-3|-|few
CAFGGDSGNTIYF
TGTGCCTTTGGGGGGGACTCTGGAAACACCATATATTTT
>TRBV30|13|TRBJ1-2|TRBD1|-
CAWSVRGTVGYTF
TGTGCCTGGAGTGTACGCGGGACAGTTGGCTACACCTTC
>TRBV7-8|16|TRBJ2-5|-|-
CASSLGFGLDQETQYF
TGTGCCAGCAGCTTAGGATTCGGACTGGATCAAGAGACCCAGTACTTC
>TRBV25-1|14|TRBJ1-2|TRBD1|few
CASSAGQGVMGYTF
TGTGCCAGCAGTGCGGGACAGGGGGTGATGGGCTACACCTTC
>TRBV7-6|16|TRBJ2-7|-|few
CASSLGAASFSYEQYF
TGTGCCAGCAGCTTAGGGGCAGCCAGCTTCTCTTACGAGCAGTACTTC